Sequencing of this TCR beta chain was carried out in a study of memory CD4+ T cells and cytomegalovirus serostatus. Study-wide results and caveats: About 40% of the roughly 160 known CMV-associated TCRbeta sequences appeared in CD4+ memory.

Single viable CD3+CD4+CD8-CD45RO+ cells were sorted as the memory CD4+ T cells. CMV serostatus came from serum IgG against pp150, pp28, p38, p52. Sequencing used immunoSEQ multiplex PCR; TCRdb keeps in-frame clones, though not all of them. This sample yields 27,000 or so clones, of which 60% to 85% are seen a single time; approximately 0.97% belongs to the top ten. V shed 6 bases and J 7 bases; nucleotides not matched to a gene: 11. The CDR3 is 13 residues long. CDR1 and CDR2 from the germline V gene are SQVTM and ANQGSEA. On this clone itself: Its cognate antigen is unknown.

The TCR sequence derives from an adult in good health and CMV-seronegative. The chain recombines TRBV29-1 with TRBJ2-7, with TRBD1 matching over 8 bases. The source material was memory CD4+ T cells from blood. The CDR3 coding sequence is TGCAGCGTCGCATGGGGACAGGAAATAGAGCAGTACTTC. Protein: CSVAWGQEIEQYF.